This TCR beta chain comes out of a study of OX40 agonist ivuxolimab in advanced cancers. Study-wide background: Partial responses were achieved by three patients: one hepatocellular carcinoma, two cutaneous melanoma. The study's findings and limits: Clonal expansion from baseline to week 6 occurred in both CD4+ and CD8+ T cells.

The method was immunoSEQ multiplex PCR; TCRdb's version includes in-frame clones alone and lacks a portion of them. The sample holds nearly 50,000 clones, 88% seen once. To note about this clone: Its antigen is unknown.

The receptor comes from an adult with an advanced solid tumor such as melanoma, head and neck, liver or kidney cancer. The sample in question was CD4+ or CD8+ T cells sorted from blood, obtained in a trial of the OX40 agonist ivuxolimab.

CDR3 residues: CASSFSGTRTDTQYF. The CDR3 DNA follows: TGTGCCAGCAGCTTTAGCGGGACCCGCACAGATACGCAGTATTTT. This sequence joins TRBV7-2 and TRBJ2-3; 8 nucleotides match TRBD2. With 3 bases clipped from V and 1 base from J, the junction kept 3 bases outside the gene matches. Germline CDR1 is SGHTA and CDR2 is FQGNSA. This CDR3 is built from 15 residues.